Given below is one TCR beta chain in context. The antigen remains unidentified. TCRdb re-analyzed the 5' RACE reads; it lists each CDR3 protein once, without DNA. This sample contains approximately 45,000 distinct CDR3 sequences. The sample originates from a study of monozygotic twins with inflammatory bowel disease. Study-level results: Especially with disease activity, IBD patients had fewer clonotypes in common with others than healthy twins did. IBD patients showed reduced TCRbeta diversity (inverse Simpson) versus healthy co-twins.

The CDR3 has 17 residues. Germline CDR1 SGHNT, CDR2 YENEEA. What was sequenced was blood. The J gene is TRBJ2-3, the V gene TRBV11-3; TCRdb picks TRBD1, but there is no DNA to check that call. This TCR derives from a human donor with ulcerative colitis or Crohn's disease, or a healthy co-twin of an affected twin (not recorded which). CDR3: CASSPIRVYNFTDTQYF.